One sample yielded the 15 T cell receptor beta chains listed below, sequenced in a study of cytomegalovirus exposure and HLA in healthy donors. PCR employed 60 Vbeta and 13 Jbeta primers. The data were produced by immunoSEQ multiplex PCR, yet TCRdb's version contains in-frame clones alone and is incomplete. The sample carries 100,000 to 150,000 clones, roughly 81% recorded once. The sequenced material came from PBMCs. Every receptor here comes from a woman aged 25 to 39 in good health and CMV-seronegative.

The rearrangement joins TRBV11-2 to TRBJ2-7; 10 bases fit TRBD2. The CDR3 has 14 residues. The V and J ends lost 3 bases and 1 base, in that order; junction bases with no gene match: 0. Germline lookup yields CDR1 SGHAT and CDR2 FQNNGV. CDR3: CASSFSGGSYEQYF. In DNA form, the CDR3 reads TGTGCCAGCAGCTTTAGCGGGGGGTCCTACGAGCAGTACTTC.

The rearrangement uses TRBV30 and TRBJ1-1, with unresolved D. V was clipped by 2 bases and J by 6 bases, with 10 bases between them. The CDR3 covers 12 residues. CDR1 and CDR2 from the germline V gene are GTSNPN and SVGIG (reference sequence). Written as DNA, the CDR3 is TGTGCCTGGAGTTCAGGATCTGCTGAAGCTTTCTTT. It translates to CAWSSGSAEAFF.

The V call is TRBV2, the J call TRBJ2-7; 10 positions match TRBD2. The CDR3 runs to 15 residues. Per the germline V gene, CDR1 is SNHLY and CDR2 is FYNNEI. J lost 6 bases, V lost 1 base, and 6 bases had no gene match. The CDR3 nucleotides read TGTGCCAGCAGTGAAGTACTAGCGGGAATCCGCGAGCAGTACTTC. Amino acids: CASSEVLAGIREQYF.

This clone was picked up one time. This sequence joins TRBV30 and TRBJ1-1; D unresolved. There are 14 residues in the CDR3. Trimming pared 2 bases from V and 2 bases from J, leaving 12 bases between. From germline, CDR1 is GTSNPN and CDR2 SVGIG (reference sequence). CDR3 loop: CAWSSLQFNTEAFF. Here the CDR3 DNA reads TGTGCCTGGAGTTCTTTGCAGTTCAACACTGAAGCTTTCTTT.

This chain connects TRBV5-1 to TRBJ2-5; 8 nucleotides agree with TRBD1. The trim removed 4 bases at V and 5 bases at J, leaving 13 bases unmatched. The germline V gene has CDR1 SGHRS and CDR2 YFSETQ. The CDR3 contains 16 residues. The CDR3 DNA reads TGCGCCAGCAGCCGTGCAAACTCAGGGGGCGGGGAGACCCAGTACTTC. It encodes CASSRANSGGGETQYF.

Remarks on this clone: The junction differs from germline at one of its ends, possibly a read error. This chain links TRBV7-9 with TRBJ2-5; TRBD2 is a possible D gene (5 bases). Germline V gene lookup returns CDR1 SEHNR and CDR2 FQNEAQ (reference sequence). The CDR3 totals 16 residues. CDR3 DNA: TGTTCCAGCAGCCCCCGTGGAGATAGCGCCCAAGAGACCCAGTACTTC. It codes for CSSSPRGDSAQETQYF.

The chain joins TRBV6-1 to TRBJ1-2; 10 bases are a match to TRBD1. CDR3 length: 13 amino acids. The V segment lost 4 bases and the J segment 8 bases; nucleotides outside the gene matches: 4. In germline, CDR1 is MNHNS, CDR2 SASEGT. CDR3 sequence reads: CASSAETGGGYTF. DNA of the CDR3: TGTGCCAGCAGTGCCGAGACAGGGGGCGGCTACACCTTC.

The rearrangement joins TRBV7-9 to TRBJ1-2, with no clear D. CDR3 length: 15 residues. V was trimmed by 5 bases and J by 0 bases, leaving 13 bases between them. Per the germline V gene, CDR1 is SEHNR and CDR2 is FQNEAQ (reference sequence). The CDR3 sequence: CASSQSAATNYGYTF. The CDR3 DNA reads TGTGCCAGCAGCCAGTCGGCGGCTACTAACTATGGCTACACCTTC.

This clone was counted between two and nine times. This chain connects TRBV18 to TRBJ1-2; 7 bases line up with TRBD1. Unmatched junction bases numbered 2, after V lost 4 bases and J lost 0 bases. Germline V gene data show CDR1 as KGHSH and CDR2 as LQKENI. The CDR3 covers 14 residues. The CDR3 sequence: CASSRDSPNYGYTF. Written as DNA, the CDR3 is TGTGCCAGCTCACGGGACAGCCCTAACTATGGCTACACCTTC. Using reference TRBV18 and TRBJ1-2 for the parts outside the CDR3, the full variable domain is NAGVMQNPRHLVRRRGQEARLRCSPMKGHSHVYWYRQLPEEGLKFMVYLQKENIIDESGMPKERFSAEFPKEGPSILRIQQVVRGDSAAYFCASSRDSPNYGYTFGSGTRLTVV.

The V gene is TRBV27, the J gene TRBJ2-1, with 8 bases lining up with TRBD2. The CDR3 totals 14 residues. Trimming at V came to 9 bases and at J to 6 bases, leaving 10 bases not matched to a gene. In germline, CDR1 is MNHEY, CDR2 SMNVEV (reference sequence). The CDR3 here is CASSYLAGLNEQFF. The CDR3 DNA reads TGTGCCAGTTCGTATCTAGCGGGCCTCAATGAGCAGTTCTTC.

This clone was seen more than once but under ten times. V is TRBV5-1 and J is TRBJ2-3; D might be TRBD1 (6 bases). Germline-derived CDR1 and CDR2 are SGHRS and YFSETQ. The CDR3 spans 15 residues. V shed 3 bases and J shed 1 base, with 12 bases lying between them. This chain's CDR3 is CASSYDRLGTDTQYF. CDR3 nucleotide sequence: TGCGCCAGCAGCTACGACAGGTTGGGCACAGATACGCAGTATTTT.

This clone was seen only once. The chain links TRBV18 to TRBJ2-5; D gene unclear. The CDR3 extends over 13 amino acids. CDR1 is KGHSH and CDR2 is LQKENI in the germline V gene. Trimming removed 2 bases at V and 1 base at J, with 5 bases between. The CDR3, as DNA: TGTGCCAGCTCACCAACAACCCAAGAGACCCAGTACTTC. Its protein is CASSPTTQETQYF.

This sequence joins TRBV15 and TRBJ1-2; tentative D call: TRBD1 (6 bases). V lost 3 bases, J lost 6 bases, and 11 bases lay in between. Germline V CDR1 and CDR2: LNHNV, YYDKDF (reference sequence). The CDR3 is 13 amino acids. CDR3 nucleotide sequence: TGTGCCACCAGCAGCGACAGGAGGCATGGCTACACCTTC. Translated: CATSSDRRHGYTF. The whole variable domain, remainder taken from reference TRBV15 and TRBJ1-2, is DAMVIQNPRYQVTQFGKPVTLSCSQTLNHNVMYWYQQKSSQAPKLLFHYYDKDFNNEADTPDNFQSRRPNTSFCFLDIRSPGLGDTAMYLCATSSDRRHGYTFGSGTRLTVV.

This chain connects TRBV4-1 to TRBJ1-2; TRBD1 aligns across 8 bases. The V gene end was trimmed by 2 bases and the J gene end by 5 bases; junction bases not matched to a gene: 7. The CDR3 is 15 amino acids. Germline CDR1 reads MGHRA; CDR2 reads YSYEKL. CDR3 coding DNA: TGCGCCAGCAGCCAAATTGTCGGACAGGGATATGGCTACACCTTC. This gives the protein CASSQIVGQGYGYTF.

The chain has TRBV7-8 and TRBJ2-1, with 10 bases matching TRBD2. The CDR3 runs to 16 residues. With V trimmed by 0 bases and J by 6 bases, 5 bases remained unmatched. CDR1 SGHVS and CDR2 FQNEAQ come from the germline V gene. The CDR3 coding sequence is TGTGCCAGCAGCTTAGCAGCGGGAGGGTTTCGCAATGAGCAGTTCTTC. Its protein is CASSLAAGGFRNEQFF.